The clone carrying this T cell receptor (beta chain) was detected only once. Its antigen remains unidentified. This entry belongs to a study of cytomegalovirus exposure and HLA in healthy donors. The study, taken as a whole, reports: Association of about 17,000 TCR beta sequences with HLA alleles was found at 0.05 false discovery rate in a later analysis. Later work found that TCR association rates differed between HLA loci; DRB1 had the most and HLA-C the fewest. Upon later analysis, HLA-associated TCR beta chains proved more clonally expanded than other, equally common chains.

Primers for the PCR totalled 60 Vbeta and 13 Jbeta. Sequencing used immunoSEQ multiplex PCR; TCRdb keeps in-frame clones, though not all of them. The sample includes 95,000 to 100,000 clones, roughly 80% seen only once; the top ten take 3.5% to 5%. Trimming at V came to 4 bases and at J to 4 bases, leaving 6 bases not matched to a gene. In germline, CDR1 is SNHLY, CDR2 FYNNEI. The length of the CDR3 is 15 residues. This chain uses TRBV2 with TRBJ2-1; 8 bases are a match to TRBD2. Sequencing input: PBMCs. This sequence originates from a man aged 35 to 55 in good health and CMV-seronegative. For the CDR3, the DNA is TGTGCCAGCAGTGTCCAGCGGGGGAGGTACAATGAGCAGTTCTTC. Translation gives CASSVQRGRYNEQFF.